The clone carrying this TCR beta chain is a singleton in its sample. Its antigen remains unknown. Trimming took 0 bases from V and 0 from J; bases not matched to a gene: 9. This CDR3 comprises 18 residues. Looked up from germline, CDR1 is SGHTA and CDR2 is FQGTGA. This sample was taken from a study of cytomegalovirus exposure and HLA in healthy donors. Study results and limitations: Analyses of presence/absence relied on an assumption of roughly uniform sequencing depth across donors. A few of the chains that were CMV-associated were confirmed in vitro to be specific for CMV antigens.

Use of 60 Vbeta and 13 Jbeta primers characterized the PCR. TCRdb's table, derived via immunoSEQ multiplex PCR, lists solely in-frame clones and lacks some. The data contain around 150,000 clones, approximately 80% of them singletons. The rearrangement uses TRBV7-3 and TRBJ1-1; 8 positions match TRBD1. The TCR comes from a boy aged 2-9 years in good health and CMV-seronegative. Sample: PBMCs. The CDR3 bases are TGTGCCAGCAGCTTAACGGGACTTCGGACAGGGATGAACACTGAAGCTTTCTTT. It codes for CASSLTGLRTGMNTEAFF.